The rows below give T cell receptor beta chains drawn from one sample of a study of naive and memory T cell subsets. TCRdb re-derived calls from the UMI-ligation and nested PCR reads in MiXCR, one entry per CDR3 protein. The data hold 140,000 to 150,000 distinct CDR3 sequences, with about 23% observed a single time. The sample taken for sequencing was naive CD4+ T cells from blood. The receptors here all came from a human donor in good health. Each CDR3 is given with its conserved first and last residue. The D gene is left open where the match is weak. Size is stated for part of the rows, as once, few or many counts, or as a class when the clone is expanded.

clone size: few
V gene: TRBV29-1
J gene: TRBJ2-1
D gene: -
CDR3 protein: CSVKGPQSSYNEQFF
CDR3 DNA: TGCAGCGTCAAGGGACCGCAGAGCTCCTACAATGAGCAGTTCTTC

clone size: few
V gene: TRBV6-5
J gene: TRBJ1-5
D gene: -
CDR3 protein: CASRNAESQPQHF
CDR3 DNA: TGTGCCAGCAGGAATGCCGAATCACAGCCCCAGCATTTT

clone size: many
V gene: TRBV20-1
J gene: TRBJ2-3
D gene: TRBD1
CDR3 protein: CSAGGQGNTDTQYF
CDR3 DNA: TGCAGTGCTGGGGGACAGGGCAACACAGATACGCAGTATTTT

clone size: -
V gene: TRBV30
J gene: TRBJ2-1
D gene: -
CDR3 protein: CAWSVYRQGPYNEQFF
CDR3 DNA: TGTGCCTGGAGTGTATATCGTCAGGGGCCCTACAATGAGCAGTTCTTC

clone size: many
V gene: TRBV6-4
J gene: TRBJ2-3
D gene: TRBD1
CDR3 protein: CASSGGDRVADTQYF
CDR3 DNA: TGTGCCAGCAGTGGGGGGGACAGGGTTGCAGATACGCAGTATTTT

clone size: -
V gene: TRBV5-1
J gene: TRBJ2-3
D gene: -
CDR3 protein: CASTAGSTDTQYF
CDR3 DNA: TGCGCCAGCACAGCGGGTAGCACAGATACGCAGTATTTT

clone size: -
V gene: TRBV28
J gene: TRBJ2-7
D gene: TRBD2
CDR3 protein: CASSLSTSGSYEQYF
CDR3 DNA: TGTGCCAGCAGTTTATCCACTAGCGGCTCCTACGAGCAGTACTTC

clone size: -
V gene: TRBV7-6
J gene: TRBJ2-3
D gene: -
CDR3 protein: CTSSLHSSRTDTQYF
CDR3 DNA: TGTACCAGCAGCCTCCACTCATCCCGCACAGATACGCAGTATTTT

clone size: -
V gene: TRBV12-3/TRBV12-4
J gene: TRBJ2-7
D gene: TRBD1
CDR3 protein: CASSLEGTGSDEQYF
CDR3 DNA: TGTGCCAGCAGTTTAGAGGGGACAGGGAGTGACGAGCAGTACTTC

clone size: many
V gene: TRBV29-1
J gene: TRBJ1-5
D gene: -
CDR3 protein: CSVRQSNQPQHF
CDR3 DNA: TGCAGCGTACGACAGTCCAATCAGCCCCAGCATTTT